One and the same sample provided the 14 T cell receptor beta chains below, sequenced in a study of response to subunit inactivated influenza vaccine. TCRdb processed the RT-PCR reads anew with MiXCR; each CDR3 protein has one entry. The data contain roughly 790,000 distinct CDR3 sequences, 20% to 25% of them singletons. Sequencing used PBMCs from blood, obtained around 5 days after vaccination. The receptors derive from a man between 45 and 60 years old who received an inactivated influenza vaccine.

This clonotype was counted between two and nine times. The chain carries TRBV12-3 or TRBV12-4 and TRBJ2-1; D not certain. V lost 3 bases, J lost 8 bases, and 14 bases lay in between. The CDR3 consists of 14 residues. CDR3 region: CASSFSGGLDEQFF. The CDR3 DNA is TGTGCCAGCAGTTTTAGTGGCGGTCTCGATGAGCAGTTCTTC.

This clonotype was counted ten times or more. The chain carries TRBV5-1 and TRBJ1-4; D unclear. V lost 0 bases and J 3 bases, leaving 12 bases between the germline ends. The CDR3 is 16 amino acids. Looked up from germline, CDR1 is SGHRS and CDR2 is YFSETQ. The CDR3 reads CASSLAPPGANEKLFF. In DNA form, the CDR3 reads TGCGCCAGCAGCTTGGCGCCCCCTGGGGCTAATGAAAAACTGTTTTTT.

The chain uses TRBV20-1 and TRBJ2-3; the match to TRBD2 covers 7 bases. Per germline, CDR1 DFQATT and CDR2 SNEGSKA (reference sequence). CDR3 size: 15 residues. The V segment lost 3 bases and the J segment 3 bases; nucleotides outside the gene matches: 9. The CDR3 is CSARVAGAGTDTQYF. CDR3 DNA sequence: TGCAGTGCTAGGGTGGCGGGAGCAGGGACAGATACGCAGTATTTT.

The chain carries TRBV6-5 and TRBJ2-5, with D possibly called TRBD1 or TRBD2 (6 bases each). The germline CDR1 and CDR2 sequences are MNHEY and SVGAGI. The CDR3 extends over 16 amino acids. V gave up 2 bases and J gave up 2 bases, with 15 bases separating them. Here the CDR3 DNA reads TGTGCCAGCAGTTACGCCCTAGGGGGGCCTCAAGAGACCCAGTACTTC. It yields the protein CASSYALGGPQETQYF.

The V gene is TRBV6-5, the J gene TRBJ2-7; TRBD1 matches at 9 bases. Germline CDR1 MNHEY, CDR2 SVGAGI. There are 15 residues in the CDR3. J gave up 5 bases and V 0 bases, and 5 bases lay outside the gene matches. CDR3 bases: TGTGCCAGCAGTTACTCGAGGGACAGGGAAAACGAGCAGTACTTC. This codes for CASSYSRDRENEQYF.

CDR3 region: CASSEQIRPPVDEQYF. DNA for the CDR3: TGTGCCAGCAGTGAACAGATCCGCCCGCCCGTAGACGAGCAGTACTTC. This chain joins TRBV6-1 and TRBJ2-7; D gene uncertain. This CDR3 has 16 amino acids. V was clipped by 2 bases and J by 5 bases, with 19 bases between them. The germline V gene encodes CDR1 MNHNS and CDR2 SASEGT.

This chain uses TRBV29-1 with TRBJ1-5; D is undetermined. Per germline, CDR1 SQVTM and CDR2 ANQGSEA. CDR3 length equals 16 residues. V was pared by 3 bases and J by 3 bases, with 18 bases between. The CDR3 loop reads CSVEKYHFSHNQPQHF. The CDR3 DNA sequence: TGCAGCGTTGAGAAGTATCACTTCAGCCACAATCAGCCCCAGCATTTT.

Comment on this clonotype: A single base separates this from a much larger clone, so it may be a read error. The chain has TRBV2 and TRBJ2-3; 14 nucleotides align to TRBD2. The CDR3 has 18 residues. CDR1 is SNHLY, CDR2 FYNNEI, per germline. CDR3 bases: TGTGCCCGCAGCAAGCGACTAGCGGGGGGGCCGGGCACAGATACGCAGTATTTT. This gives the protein CARSKRLAGGPGTDTQYF.

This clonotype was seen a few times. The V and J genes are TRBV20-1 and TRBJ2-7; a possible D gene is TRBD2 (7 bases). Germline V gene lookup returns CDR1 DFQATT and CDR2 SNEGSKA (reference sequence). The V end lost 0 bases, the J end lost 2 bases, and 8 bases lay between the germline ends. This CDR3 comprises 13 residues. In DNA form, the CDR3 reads TGCAGTGCTAGAGACGGGGGGCCCTACGAGCAGTACTTC. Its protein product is CSARDGGPYEQYF.

The CDR3 bases are TGTGCCAGCAGCCAAGGCGGGGCGGGAGATGCGGATACGCAGTATTTT. Translating gives CASSQGGAGDADTQYF. This sequence joins TRBV14 and TRBJ2-3; TRBD2 aligns across 7 bases. CDR1 and CDR2 (germline): SGHDN, FVKESK. Trimming removed 1 base from V and 6 bases from J; junction bases left unmatched: 10. This CDR3 has 16 amino acids.

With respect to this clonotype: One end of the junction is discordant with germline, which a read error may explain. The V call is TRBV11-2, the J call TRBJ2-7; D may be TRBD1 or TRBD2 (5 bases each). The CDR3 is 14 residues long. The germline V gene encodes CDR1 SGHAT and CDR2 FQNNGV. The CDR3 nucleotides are TGTGCCAGCGGCCCCGGGACGCATTCCTACGAGCAGCACTTC. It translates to CASGPGTHSYEQHF.

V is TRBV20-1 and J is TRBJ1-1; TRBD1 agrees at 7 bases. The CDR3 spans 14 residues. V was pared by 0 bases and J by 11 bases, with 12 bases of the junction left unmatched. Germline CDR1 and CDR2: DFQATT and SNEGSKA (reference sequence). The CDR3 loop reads CSAREAQGDFVAFF. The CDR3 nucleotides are TGCAGTGCTAGAGAGGCCCAGGGGGACTTCGTCGCTTTCTTT.

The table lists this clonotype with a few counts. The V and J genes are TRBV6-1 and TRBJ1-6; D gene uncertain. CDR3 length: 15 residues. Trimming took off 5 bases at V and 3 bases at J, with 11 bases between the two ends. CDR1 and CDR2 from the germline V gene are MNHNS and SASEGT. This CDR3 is CASSPPKNYNSPLHF. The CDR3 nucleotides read TGTGCCAGCAGTCCACCGAAGAACTATAATTCACCCCTCCACTTT.

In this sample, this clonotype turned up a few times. CDR3 bases: TGTGCCAGCAGCTTGGACGTGGGACAGGGGAGCAATGAGCAGTTCTTC. This translates into CASSLDVGQGSNEQFF. The rearrangement uses TRBV5-5 and TRBJ2-1, with 10 bases matching TRBD1. Germline trimming cut 0 bases from V and 6 bases from J; bases unmatched to any gene: 6. This CDR3 has 16 residues. Germline values: CDR1 SGHKS, CDR2 YYEKEE (reference sequence).